These 14 T cell receptor beta chains share one sample of origin, sequenced in a study of T cell changes during pregnancy in multiple sclerosis. Method: immunoSEQ multiplex PCR; TCRdb's copy keeps in-frame clones and lacks some. The data show some 9,100 clones, with around 86% seen just once and roughly 5.2% held by the top ten. The sample consisted of CD8+ T cells from peripheral blood mononuclear cells, taken in the first trimester of pregnancy. The origin of the receptors is a female donor in good health, enrolled as a control in a pregnancy study.

This chain uses TRBV5-4 with TRBJ2-7; 7 bases agree with TRBD2. This CDR3 spans 14 amino acids. The V gene end was trimmed by 4 bases and the J gene end by 4 bases; junction bases not matched to a gene: 8. The germline CDR1 and CDR2 sequences are SGHNT and YYREEE (reference sequence). DNA for the CDR3: TGTGCCAGCAGCGGGGACTATGGTCCTTACGAGCAGTACTTC. Translated: CASSGDYGPYEQYF.

The chain carries TRBV4-1 and TRBJ2-7, with 11 bases fitting TRBD2. The CDR3 consists of 18 residues. The V gene's germline CDR1 is MGHRA and CDR2 YSYEKL. V was pared by 1 base and J by 2 bases, with 10 bases of the junction left unmatched. This chain's CDR3 is CASSQVTSGTRGAYEQYF. The CDR3 region has the DNA TGCGCCAGCAGCCAAGTGACTAGCGGGACGAGGGGCGCCTACGAGCAGTACTTC.

The chain links TRBV19 to TRBJ2-7, with 11 bases lining up with TRBD1. The CDR3 totals 14 residues. V was clipped by 7 bases and J by 7 bases; unmatched bases: 9. CDR1 LNHDA and CDR2 SQIVND come from the germline V gene (reference sequence). CDR3 sequence: CASNLGQGAEEQYF. CDR3 DNA sequence: TGTGCCAGTAACCTCGGACAGGGGGCGGAAGAGCAGTACTTC.

The chain links TRBV28 to TRBJ1-5, with no clear D. The germline V and J ends were trimmed by 5 bases and 0 bases, with 11 bases remaining between them. Germline CDR1 is MDHEN and CDR2 is SYDVKM. The CDR3 runs 15 residues. CDR3 sequence (DNA): TGTGCCAGCAGTCCGAGGAAGTATAGCAATCAGCCCCAGCATTTT. It yields the protein CASSPRKYSNQPQHF.

The chain recombines TRBV4-1 with TRBJ2-3, with 9 bases fitting TRBD2. This CDR3 spans 19 amino acids. The V gene's germline CDR1 is MGHRA and CDR2 YSYEKL. V dropped 6 bases and J dropped 0; count of bases not matched to a gene: 16. CDR3 nucleotides: TGCGCCAGCAGACCCAGACCAATTAGCGGGGGTACTAGCACAGATACGCAGTATTTT. It specifies CASRPRPISGGTSTDTQYF.

This sequence joins TRBV13 and TRBJ2-5; D call uncertain. V was clipped by 4 bases and J by 5 bases, with 8 bases between them. The germline V gene encodes CDR1 PRHDT and CDR2 FYEKMQ (reference sequence). This CDR3 spans 12 amino acids. The CDR3 DNA is TGTGCCAGCAGCTCGAGTTGGGAGACCCAGTACTTC. Residues: CASSSSWETQYF.

The chain uses TRBV6-1 and TRBJ1-1, with 9 bases lining up with TRBD1. The CDR3 has 20 amino acids. Germline V gives CDR1 MNHNS, CDR2 SASEGT. The ends lost 3 bases at V and 1 base at J; junction bases unmatched: 18. CDR3 sequence (DNA): TGTGCCAGCAGTGAGCGGACAGGGGCTTTTCTTGAGCCCGGGAACACTGAAGCTTTCTTT. Translation: CASSERTGAFLEPGNTEAFF.

The J gene is TRBJ1-1, the V gene TRBV4-2; D not certain. The germline gives CDR1 LGHNA, CDR2 YNFKEQ. The V end lost 2 bases, the J end lost 6 bases, and 10 bases lay between the germline ends. CDR3 length: 13 amino acids. The CDR3 nucleotides read TGTGCCAGCAGCCAAATGGAGGGCTCTGAAGCTTTCTTT. Amino acid sequence: CASSQMEGSEAFF.

This clone was seen a single time. The V call is TRBV5-1, the J call TRBJ2-1, with D possibly being TRBD2 (6 bases). The germline V and J ends were trimmed by 0 bases and 3 bases, with 16 bases remaining between them. From germline, CDR1 is SGHRS and CDR2 YFSETQ. CDR3 length equals 17 residues. The CDR3 region is CASSLGVSGVYYNEQFF. CDR3 sequence (DNA): TGCGCCAGCAGCTTGGGGGTTAGCGGAGTCTACTACAATGAGCAGTTCTTC.

The genes are TRBV9 and TRBJ2-1, with TRBD2 matching over 10 bases. Germline V gives CDR1 SGDLS, CDR2 YYNGEE. The junction had 0 bases not matched to a gene; V was cut back by 2 bases and J by 4 bases. The CDR3 sequence is 14 residues long. The CDR3 nucleotides are TGTGCCAGCAGCGTTAGCGGGGGGTACAATGAGCAGTTCTTC. Its protein is CASSVSGGYNEQFF. Full variable domain (remainder filled in from reference TRBV9 and TRBJ2-1): DSGVTQTPKHLITATGQRVTLRCSPRSGDLSVYWYQQSLDQGLQFLIQYYNGEERAKGNILERFSAQQFPDLHSELNLSSLELGDSALYFCASSVSGGYNEQFFGPGTRLTVL.

This chain uses TRBV10-2 with TRBJ1-5; D might be TRBD1 (5 bases). The germline gives CDR1 WSHSY, CDR2 SAAADI. The CDR3 has 16 amino acids. V lost 0 bases and J lost 0, with 9 bases in between. The CDR3 DNA reads as TGCGCCAGCAGTGAGTCCCCAGGGAATAGCAATCAGCCCCAGCATTTT. As protein: CASSESPGNSNQPQHF.

The V call is TRBV6-5, the J call TRBJ2-1; 10 positions match TRBD2. Germline V gene sequence: CDR1 MNHEY, CDR2 SVGAGI. The CDR3 runs 15 residues. V lost 3 bases to trimming and J lost 4 bases; unmatched junction nucleotides: 3. This CDR3 is CASSYLAGDYNEQFF. CDR3 in DNA: TGTGCCAGCAGTTATCTAGCGGGGGATTACAATGAGCAGTTCTTC.

J is TRBJ2-5 and V is TRBV7-9; D is uncertain. V was trimmed by 2 bases and J by 5 bases, leaving 6 bases between them. CDR3 length equals 12 residues. The germline CDR1 and CDR2 sequences are SEHNR and FQNEAQ (reference sequence). The CDR3 nucleotides read TGTGCCAGCAGCTTATTGAGTGAGACCCAGTACTTC. Translating it yields CASSLLSETQYF.

This sequence joins TRBV30 and TRBJ2-1; tentatively, D is TRBD1 (6 bases). Germline V gives CDR1 GTSNPN, CDR2 SVGIG (reference sequence). The V gene lost 8 bases and the J gene lost 9 bases, with 23 bases spanning the gap. This CDR3 spans 14 amino acids. The CDR3 sequence is CAGRGSSEAAEQFF. DNA of the CDR3: TGTGCCGGTAGGGGGTCTAGTGAGGCAGCTGAGCAGTTCTTC.